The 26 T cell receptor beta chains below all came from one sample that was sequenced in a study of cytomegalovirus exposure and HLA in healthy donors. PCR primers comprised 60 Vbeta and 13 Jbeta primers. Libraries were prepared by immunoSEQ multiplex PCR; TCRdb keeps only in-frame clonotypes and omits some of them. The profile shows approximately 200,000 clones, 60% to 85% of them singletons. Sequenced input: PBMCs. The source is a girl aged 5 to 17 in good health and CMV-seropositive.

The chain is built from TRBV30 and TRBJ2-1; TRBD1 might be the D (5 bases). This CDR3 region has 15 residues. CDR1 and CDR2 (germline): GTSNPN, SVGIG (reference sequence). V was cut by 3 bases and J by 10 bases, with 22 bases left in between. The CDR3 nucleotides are TGTGCCTGGAGCCCCGGGTGGCAGGGATTTGGCGAGCAGTTCTTC. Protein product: CAWSPGWQGFGEQFF. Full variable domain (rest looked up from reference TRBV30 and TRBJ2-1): SQTIHQWPATLVQPVGSPLSLECTVEGTSNPNLYWYRQAAGRGLQLLFYSVGIGQISSEVPQNLSASRPQDRQFILSSKKLLLSDSGFYLCAWSPGWQGFGEQFFGPGTRLTVL.

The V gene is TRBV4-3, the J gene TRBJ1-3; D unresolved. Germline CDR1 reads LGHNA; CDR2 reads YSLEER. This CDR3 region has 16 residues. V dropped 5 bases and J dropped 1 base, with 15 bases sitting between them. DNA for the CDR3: TGCGCCAGCAGCTACGCACCGACGGGTTCTGGAAACACCATATATTTT. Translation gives CASSYAPTGSGNTIYF.

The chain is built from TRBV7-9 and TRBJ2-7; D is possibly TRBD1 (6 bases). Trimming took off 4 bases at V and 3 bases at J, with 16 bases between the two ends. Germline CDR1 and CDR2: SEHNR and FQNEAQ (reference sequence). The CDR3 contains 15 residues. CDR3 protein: CASSSGVQKFYEQYF. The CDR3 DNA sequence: TGTGCCAGCAGCTCAGGGGTACAGAAATTCTACGAGCAGTACTTC.

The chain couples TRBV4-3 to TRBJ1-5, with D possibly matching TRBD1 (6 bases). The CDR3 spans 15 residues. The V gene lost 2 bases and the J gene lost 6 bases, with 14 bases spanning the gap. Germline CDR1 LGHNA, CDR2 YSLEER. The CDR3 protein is CASSQSQGGGQPQHF. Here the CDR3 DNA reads TGCGCCAGCAGCCAATCCCAGGGAGGGGGTCAGCCCCAGCATTTT.

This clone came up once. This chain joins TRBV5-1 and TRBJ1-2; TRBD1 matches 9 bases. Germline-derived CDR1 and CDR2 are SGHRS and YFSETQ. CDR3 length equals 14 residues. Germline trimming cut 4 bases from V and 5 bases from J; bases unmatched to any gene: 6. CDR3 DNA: TGCGCCAGCAGCGTCGACAGGGGGAAGTATGGCTACACCTTC. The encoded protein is CASSVDRGKYGYTF.

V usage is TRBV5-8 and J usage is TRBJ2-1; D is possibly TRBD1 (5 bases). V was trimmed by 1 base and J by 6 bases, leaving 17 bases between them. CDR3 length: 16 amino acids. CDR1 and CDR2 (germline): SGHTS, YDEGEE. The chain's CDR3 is CASSLWGQGSGNEQFF. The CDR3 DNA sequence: TGTGCCAGCAGCTTGTGGGGTCAGGGTTCAGGCAATGAGCAGTTCTTC.

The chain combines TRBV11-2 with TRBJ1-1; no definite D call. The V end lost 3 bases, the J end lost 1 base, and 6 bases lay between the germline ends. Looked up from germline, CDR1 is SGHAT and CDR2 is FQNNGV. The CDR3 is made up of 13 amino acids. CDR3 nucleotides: TGTGCCAGCAGCTTGATCAGGAACACTGAAGCTTTCTTT. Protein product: CASSLIRNTEAFF.

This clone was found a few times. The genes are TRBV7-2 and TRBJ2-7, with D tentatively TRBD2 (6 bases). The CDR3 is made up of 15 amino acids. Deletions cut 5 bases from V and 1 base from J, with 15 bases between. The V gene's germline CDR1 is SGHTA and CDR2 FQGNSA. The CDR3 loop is CASSPTEGLSYEQYF. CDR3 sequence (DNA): TGTGCCAGCAGCCCGACGGAGGGCCTATCCTACGAGCAGTACTTC.

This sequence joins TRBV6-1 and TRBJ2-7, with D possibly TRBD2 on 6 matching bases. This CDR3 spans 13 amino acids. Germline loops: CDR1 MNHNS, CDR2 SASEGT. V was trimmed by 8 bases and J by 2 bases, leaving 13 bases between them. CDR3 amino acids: CASRALAPYEQYF. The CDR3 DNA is TGTGCCAGCCGGGCACTAGCCCCCTACGAGCAGTACTTC.

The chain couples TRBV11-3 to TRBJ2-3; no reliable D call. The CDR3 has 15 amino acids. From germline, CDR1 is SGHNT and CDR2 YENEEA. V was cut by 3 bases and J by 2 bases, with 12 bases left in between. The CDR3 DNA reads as TGTGCCAGCAGCTTGGCACTCTGGGCCACAGATACGCAGTATTTT. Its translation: CASSLALWATDTQYF.

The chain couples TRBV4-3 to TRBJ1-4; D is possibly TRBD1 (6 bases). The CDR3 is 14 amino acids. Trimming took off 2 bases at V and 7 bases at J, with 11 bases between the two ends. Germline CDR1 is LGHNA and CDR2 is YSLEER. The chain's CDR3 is CASSQRTVTEKLFF. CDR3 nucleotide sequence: TGCGCCAGCAGCCAACGGACAGTTACTGAAAAACTGTTTTTT.

The CDR3 bases are TGTGCCAGCAGCTTAGGCAGGGGTGAACTCCAGCCCCAGCATTTT. Its protein is CASSLGRGELQPQHF. The V and J genes are TRBV7-2 and TRBJ1-5; maybe TRBD1 (6 bases). Germline CDR1 is SGHTA and CDR2 is FQGNSA. V lost 1 base to trimming and J lost 7 bases, with 14 bases between them. The CDR3 totals 15 residues.

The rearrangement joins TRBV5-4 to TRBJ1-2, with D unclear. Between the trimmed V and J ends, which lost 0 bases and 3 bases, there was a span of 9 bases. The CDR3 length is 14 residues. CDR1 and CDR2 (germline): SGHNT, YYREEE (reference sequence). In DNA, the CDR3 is TGTGCCAGCAGCTTGGTTATCTCTGACTATGGCTACACCTTC. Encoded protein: CASSLVISDYGYTF.

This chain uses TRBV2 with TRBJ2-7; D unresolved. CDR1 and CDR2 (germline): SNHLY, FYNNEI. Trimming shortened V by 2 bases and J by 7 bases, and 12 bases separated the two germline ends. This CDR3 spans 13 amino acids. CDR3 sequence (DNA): TGTGCCAGCAGTGAAAGTGCGGTCAGTGAGCAGTACTTC. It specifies CASSESAVSEQYF.

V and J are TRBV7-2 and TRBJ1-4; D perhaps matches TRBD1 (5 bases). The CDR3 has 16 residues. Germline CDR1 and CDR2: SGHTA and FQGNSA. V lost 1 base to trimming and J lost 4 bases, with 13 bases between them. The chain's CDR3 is CASSLEQAGGNEKLFF. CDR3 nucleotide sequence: TGTGCCAGCAGCTTAGAACAAGCGGGGGGTAATGAAAAACTGTTTTTT.

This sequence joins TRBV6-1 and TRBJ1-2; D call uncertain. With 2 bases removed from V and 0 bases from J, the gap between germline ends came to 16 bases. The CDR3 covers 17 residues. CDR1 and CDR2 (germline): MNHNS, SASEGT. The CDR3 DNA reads TGTGCCAGCAGTGAATCGGTGTACGGCAGGACTAACTATGGCTACACCTTC. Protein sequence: CASSESVYGRTNYGYTF.

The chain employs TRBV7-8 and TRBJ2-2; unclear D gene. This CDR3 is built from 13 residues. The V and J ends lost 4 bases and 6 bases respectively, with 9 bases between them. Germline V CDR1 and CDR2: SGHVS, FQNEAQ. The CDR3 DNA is TGTGCCAGCAGCTATACCCGGTCCGGGGAGCTGTTTTTT. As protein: CASSYTRSGELFF.

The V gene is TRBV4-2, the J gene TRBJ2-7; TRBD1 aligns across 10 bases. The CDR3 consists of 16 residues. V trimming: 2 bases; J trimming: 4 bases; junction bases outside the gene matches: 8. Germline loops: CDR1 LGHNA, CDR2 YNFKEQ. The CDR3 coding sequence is TGTGCCAGCAGCCAACATACCGGGACAGGGGAGTACGAGCAGTACTTC. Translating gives CASSQHTGTGEYEQYF.

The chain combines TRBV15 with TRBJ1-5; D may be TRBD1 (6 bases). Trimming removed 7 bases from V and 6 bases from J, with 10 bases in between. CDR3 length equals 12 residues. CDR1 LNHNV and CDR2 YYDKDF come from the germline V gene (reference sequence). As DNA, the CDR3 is TGTGCCACCAAAACAGGGTCTCAGCCCCAGCATTTT. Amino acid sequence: CATKTGSQPQHF.

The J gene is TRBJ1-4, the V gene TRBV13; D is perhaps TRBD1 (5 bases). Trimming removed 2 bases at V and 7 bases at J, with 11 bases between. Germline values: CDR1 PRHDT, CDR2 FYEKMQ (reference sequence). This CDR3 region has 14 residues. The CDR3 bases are TGTGCCAGCAGCTTACACGGGGGGGTTGAAAAACTGTTTTTT. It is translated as CASSLHGGVEKLFF.

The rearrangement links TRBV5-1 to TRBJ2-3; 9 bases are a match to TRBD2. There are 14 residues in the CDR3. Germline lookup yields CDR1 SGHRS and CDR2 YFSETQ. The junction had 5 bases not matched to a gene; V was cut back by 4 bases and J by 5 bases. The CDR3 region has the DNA TGCGCCAGCAGCCTGACTAGCGGAGAAGATACGCAGTATTTT. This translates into CASSLTSGEDTQYF.

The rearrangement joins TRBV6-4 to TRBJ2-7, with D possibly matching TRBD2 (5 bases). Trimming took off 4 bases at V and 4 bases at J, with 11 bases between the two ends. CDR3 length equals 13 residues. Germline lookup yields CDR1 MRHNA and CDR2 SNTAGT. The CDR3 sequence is CASSVAYGYEQYF. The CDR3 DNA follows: TGTGCCAGCAGTGTAGCGTACGGGTACGAGCAGTACTTC.

In DNA form, the CDR3 reads TGTGCCTGGAGGGTTTCGGGACAGGGTTTGAATGAGCAGTTCTTC. Its translation: CAWRVSGQGLNEQFF. V is TRBV30 and J is TRBJ2-1, with 9 bases aligning to TRBD1. The CDR3 contains 15 residues. V shed 3 bases, J shed 7 bases, and the junction held 10 bases outside the gene matches. Germline V CDR1 and CDR2: GTSNPN, SVGIG (reference sequence).

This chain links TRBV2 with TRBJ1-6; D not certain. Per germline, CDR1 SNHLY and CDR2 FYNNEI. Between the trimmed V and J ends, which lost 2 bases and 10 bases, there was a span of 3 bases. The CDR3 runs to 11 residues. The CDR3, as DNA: TGTGCCAGCAGTGAACAGTCACCCCTCCACTTT. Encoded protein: CASSEQSPLHF.

In DNA, the CDR3 is TGTGCCAGCAGCATCGGGACTGCCTATGGCTACACCTTC. Its protein product is CASSIGTAYGYTF. This chain links TRBV7-9 with TRBJ1-2, with a possible D match to TRBD1 (5 bases). Deletions cut 5 bases from V and 4 bases from J, with 11 bases between. This CDR3 has 13 amino acids. The V gene's germline CDR1 is SEHNR and CDR2 FQNEAQ (reference sequence).

CDR3 in amino acids: CASSVIDGLGDTQYF. CDR3 bases: TGTGCCAGCAGCGTAATCGATGGCCTAGGAGATACGCAGTATTTT. This chain connects TRBV9 to TRBJ2-3; D unclear. Germline V gene sequence: CDR1 SGDLS, CDR2 YYNGEE. This CDR3 is built from 15 residues. V lost 1 base to trimming and J lost 5 bases, with 14 bases between them.